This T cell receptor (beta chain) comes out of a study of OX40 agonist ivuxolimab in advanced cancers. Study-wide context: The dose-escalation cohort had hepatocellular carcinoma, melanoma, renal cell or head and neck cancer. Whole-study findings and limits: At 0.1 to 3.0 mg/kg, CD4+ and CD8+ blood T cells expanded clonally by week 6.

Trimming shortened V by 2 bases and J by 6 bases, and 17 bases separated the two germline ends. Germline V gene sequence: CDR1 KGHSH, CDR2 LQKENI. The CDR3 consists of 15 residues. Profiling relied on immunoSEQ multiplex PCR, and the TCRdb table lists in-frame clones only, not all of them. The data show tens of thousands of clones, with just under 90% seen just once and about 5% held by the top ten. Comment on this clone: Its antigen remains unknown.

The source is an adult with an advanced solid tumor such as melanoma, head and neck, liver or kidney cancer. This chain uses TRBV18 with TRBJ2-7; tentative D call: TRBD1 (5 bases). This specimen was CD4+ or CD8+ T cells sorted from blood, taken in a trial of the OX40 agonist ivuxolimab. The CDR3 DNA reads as TGTGCCAGCTCACCAGAGACAGCCCAGATTGGCGAGCAGTACTTC. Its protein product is CASSPETAQIGEQYF. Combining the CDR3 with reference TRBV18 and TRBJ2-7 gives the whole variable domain NAGVMQNPRHLVRRRGQEARLRCSPMKGHSHVYWYRQLPEEGLKFMVYLQKENIIDESGMPKERFSAEFPKEGPSILRIQQVVRGDSAAYFCASSPETAQIGEQYFGPGTRLTVT.